This entry concerns a single T cell receptor beta chain. Trimming pared 0 bases from V and 4 bases from J, leaving 14 bases between. From germline, CDR1 is SGDLS and CDR2 YYNGEE. The CDR3 totals 16 residues. The study assigned cohorts using participant-reported clinical history. During the 2 weeks before they entered the study, exposed participants had met someone with a PCR-confirmed or clinician-diagnosed COVID-19 case. Original data processing: Estimation of nucleated cell counts was performed using reference gene primer amplification. Measured with immunoSEQ multiplex PCR; TCRdb has only the in-frame clones, and not every one. The V and J calls and clone size come from that table; D and trimming were worked out from the DNA. This sample has some 270,000 clones, with about 90% found just once. The data stem from a study of blood T cell repertoires in COVID-19. At the level of the study: COVID-19 samples, acute and convalescent, were from the United States, Italy and Spain.

Material for sequencing was PBMCs or T cells enriched from blood (not recorded which). The chain joins TRBV9 to TRBJ1-3; no definite D call. This clonotype originated in a woman between 40 and 55 years old who had been exposed to COVID-19. CDR3 residues: CASSVARVSAGNTIYF. The CDR3 DNA reads as TGTGCCAGCAGCGTAGCCCGGGTGAGCGCGGGAAACACCATATATTTT. Supplemented by reference TRBV9 and TRBJ1-3, the full variable domain reads DSGVTQTPKHLITATGQRVTLRCSPRSGDLSVYWYQQSLDQGLQFLIQYYNGEERAKGNILERFSAQQFPDLHSELNLSSLELGDSALYFCASSVARVSAGNTIYFGEGSWLTVV.